This T cell receptor (beta chain) comes out of a study of shared clonotypes between healthy human individuals. The CDR3 totals 14 residues. Germline-derived CDR1 and CDR2 are MNHEY and SVGAGI. Between the trimmed V and J ends, which lost 5 bases and 7 bases, there was a span of 15 bases. General study points: An expected dependence of interdonor clonotype sharing on sequencing depth was noted.

Produced via immunoSEQ multiplex PCR; TCRdb's table is partial and in-frame only. The sample yields 2 million to 2.5 million clones, 85% to 95% seen once. For this clone: What it recognizes is unknown.

All donors were healthy HIV-negative adults lacking recent acute infections or vaccinations. The clonotype comes from a man aged 18 to 29 in good health. The source material was naive CD4+ T cells sorted from blood. As to subset: CD45RA+ positively selected. The chain carries TRBV6-5 and TRBJ2-1; D might be TRBD1 (6 bases). The CDR3 sequence is CASSPPHRENEQFF. DNA of the CDR3: TGTGCCAGCAGTCCTCCACACAGGGAGAATGAGCAGTTCTTC.